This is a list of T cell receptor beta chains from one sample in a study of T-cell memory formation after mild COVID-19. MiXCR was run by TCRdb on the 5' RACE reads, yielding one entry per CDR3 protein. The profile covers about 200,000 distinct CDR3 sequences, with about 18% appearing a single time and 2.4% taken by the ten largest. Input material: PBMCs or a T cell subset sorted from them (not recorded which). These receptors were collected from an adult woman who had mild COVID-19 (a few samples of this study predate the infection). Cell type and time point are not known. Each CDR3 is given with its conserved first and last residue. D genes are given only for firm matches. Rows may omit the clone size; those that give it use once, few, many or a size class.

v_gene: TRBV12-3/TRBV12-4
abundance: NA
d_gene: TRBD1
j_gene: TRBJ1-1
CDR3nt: TGTGCCAGCAAGAGGACAGGGTGGACTGAAGCTTTCTTT
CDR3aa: CASKRTGWTEAFF

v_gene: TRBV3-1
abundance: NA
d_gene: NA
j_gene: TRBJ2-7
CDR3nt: TGTGCCAGCAGCCAAGATAACCACATGATAGAGCAGTACTTC
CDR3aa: CASSQDNHMIEQYF

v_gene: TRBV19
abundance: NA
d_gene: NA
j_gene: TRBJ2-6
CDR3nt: TGTGCCAGTAGTAGGGACGCTGCACTTTCTGGGGCCAACGTCCTGACTTTC
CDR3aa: CASSRDAALSGANVLTF

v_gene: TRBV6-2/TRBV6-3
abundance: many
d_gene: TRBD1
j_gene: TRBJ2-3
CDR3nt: TGTGCCAGCAGCGAAGGGGGACAGGGGAAGGATACGCAGTATTTT
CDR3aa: CASSEGGQGKDTQYF

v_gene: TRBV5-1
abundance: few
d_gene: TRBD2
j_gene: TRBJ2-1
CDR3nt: TGCGCCAGCAGCATCCTCGGGGGGAATGAGCAGTTCTTC
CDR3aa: CASSILGGNEQFF

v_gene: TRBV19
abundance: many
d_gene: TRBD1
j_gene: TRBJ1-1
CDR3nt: TGTGCCAGTAGTGTACGGGACAGGTCGAACACTGAAGCTTTCTTT
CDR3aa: CASSVRDRSNTEAFF

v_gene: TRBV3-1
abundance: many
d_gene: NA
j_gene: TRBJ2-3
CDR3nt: TGTGCCAGCAGCCAAGGTGATTCCACAGATACGCAGTATTTT
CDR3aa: CASSQGDSTDTQYF

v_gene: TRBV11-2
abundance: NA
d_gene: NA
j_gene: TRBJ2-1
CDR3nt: TGTGCCAGCAGCAAAAAACCGTGGAATGAGCAGTTCTTC
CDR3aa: CASSKKPWNEQFF

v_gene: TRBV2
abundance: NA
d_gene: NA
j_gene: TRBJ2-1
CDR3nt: TGTGCCAGCAGTGCCCGGGGTTTGGGGGACTACAATGAGCAGTTCTTC
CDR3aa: CASSARGLGDYNEQFF

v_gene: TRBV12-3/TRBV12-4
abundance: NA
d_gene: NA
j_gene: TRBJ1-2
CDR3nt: TGTGCCAGCAGTCTCAGGGTGGGCTACACCTTC
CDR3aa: CASSLRVGYTF

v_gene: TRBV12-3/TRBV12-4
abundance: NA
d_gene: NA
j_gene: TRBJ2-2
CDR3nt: TGTGCCAGCAGTAGACAGTCCAACACCGGGGAGCTGTTTTTT
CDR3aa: CASSRQSNTGELFF

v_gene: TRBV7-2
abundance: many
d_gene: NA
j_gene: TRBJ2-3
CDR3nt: TGTGCCAGCAGCTTGCAAGGGACGAGGGGCACAGATACGCAGTATTTT
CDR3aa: CASSLQGTRGTDTQYF

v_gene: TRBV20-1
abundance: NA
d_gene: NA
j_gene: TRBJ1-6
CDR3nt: TGCAGTGCTAGAGATCCAGGCAGGGATAATTCACCCCTCCACTTT
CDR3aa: CSARDPGRDNSPLHF

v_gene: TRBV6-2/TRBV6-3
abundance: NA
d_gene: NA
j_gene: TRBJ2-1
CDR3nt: TGTGCCAGCAGTTACCGAGAAGATGAGCAGTTCTTC
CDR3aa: CASSYREDEQFF

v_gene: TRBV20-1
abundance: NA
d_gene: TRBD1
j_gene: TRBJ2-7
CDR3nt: TGCAGTGCTAGCGTCGGACAGGGGTACTACGAGCAGTACTTC
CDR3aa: CSASVGQGYYEQYF

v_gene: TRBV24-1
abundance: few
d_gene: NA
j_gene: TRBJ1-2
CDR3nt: TGTGCCACCAGTGATTTCAGACAGGCTGGTGGCTACACCTTC
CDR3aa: CATSDFRQAGGYTF

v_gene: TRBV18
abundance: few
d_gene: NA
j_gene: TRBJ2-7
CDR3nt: TGTGCCAGCTCACCACCAACACCTCCGGGGCAGTACTTC
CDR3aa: CASSPPTPPGQYF

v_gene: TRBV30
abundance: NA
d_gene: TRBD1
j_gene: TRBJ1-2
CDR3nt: TGTGCCTGGAGTGGGATACAGGGGGCGGGGGGCTACACCTTC
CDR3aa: CAWSGIQGAGGYTF

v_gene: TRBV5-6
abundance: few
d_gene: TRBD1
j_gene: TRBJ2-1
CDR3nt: TGTGCCAGCAGCTTGGGGGGACAGTGGGGACAGAATGAGCAGTTCTTC
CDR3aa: CASSLGGQWGQNEQFF

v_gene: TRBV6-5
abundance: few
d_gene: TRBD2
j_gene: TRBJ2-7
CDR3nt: TGTGCCAGCGCCCGCGGGAGAGTCTCCTACGAGCAGTACTTC
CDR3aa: CASARGRVSYEQYF

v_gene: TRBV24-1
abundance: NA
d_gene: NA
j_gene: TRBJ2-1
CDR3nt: TGTGCCACCAGTGATCCCTCCGGCGGGACCGAGAAGTTCTTC
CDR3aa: CATSDPSGGTEKFF

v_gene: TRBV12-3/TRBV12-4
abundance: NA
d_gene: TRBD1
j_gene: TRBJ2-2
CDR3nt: TGTGCCAGCAGTTTCCCGGACAGGGCGAACACCGGGGAGCTGTTTTTT
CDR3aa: CASSFPDRANTGELFF

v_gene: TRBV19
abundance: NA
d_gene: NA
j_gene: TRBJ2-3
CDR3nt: TGTGCCAGTAGTCCCGGGACACCGTCCGGCACAGATACGCAGTATTTT
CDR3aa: CASSPGTPSGTDTQYF

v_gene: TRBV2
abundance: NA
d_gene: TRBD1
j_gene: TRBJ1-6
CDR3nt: TGTGCCAGCAGTGAAGAGGGACAGAATTCACCCCTCCACTTT
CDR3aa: CASSEEGQNSPLHF

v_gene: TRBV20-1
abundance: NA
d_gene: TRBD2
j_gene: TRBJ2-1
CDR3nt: TGCAGTGCTAGCGCCCCAACTAGCGCGGGCAGTGGGGAGCAGTTCTTC
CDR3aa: CSASAPTSAGSGEQFF

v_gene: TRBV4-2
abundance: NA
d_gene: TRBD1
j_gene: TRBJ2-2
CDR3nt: TGTGCCAGCAGCCAGGCCGGGACAGCGAACACCGGGGAGCTGTTTTTT
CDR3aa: CASSQAGTANTGELFF

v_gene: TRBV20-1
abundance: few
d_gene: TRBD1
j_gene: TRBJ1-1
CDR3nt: TGCAGTGCTAGACCCACCGGGACAGCCTTCAGGAGGATGAACACTGAAGCTTTCTTT
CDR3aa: CSARPTGTAFRRMNTEAFF

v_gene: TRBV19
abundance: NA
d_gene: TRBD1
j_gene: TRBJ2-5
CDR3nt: TGTGCCAGTAGTATGGAGGACAGGGGGCGTATTAGGCTGGAGACCCAGTACTTC
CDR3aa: CASSMEDRGRIRLETQYF

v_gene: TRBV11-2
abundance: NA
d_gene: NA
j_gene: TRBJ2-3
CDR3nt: TGTGCCAGCAGCTTCCGGGACCGTAGCACAGATACGCAGTATTTT
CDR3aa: CASSFRDRSTDTQYF

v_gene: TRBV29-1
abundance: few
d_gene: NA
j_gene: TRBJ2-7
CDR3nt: TGCAGCGTTGCAACAACCTACGAGCAGTACTTC
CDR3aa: CSVATTYEQYF

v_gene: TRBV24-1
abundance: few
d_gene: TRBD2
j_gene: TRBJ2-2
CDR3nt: TGTGCCACCAGTGATTTTGCTAGCGGGAACACCGGGGAGCTGTTTTTT
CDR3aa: CATSDFASGNTGELFF

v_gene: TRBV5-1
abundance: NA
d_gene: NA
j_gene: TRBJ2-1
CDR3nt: TGCGCCAGCAGCCCCGGGACGGTCATGGACAATGAGCAGTTCTTC
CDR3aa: CASSPGTVMDNEQFF

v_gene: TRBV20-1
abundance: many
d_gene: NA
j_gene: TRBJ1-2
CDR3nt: TGCAGCGCTCCGTTATGGGGCTACACCTTC
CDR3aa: CSAPLWGYTF

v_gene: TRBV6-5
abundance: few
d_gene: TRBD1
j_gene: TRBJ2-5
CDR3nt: TGTGCCAGCAGGTCGGACAGGGGACGGGAGACCCAGTACTTC
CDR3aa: CASRSDRGRETQYF

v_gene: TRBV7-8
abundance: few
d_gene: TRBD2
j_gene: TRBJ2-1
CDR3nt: TGTGCCAGCAGCTTCAGACTAGCGGGGCAACACAATGAGCAGTTCTTC
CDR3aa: CASSFRLAGQHNEQFF

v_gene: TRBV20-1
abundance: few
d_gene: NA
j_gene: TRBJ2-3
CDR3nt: TGCAGTGCTAGAGATGCGCTACGAGACACAGATACGCAGTATTTT
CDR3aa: CSARDALRDTDTQYF

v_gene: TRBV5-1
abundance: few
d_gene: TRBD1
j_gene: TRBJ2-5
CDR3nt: TGCGCCAGCCAAACCGGGACAGGTCTAGAGACCCAGTACTTC
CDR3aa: CASQTGTGLETQYF

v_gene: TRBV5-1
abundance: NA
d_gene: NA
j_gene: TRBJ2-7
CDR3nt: TGCGCCAGCAGCTTGGGGGGTCGGCAGTACTTC
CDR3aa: CASSLGGRQYF

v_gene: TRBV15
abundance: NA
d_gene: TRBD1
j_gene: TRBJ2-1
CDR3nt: TGTGCCACCAGCAGAGCCGGCACAGTGACAGGGAATGAGCAGTTCTTC
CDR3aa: CATSRAGTVTGNEQFF

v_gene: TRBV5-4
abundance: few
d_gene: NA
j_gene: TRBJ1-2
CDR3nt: TGTGCCAGCAGCTTGGGATTGGCGGCCTATGGCTACACCTTC
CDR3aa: CASSLGLAAYGYTF

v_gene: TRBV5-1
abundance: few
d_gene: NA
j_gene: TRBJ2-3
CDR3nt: TGCGCCAGCAGCTTGGACGGCCTTGGCACAGATACGCAGTATTTT
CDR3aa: CASSLDGLGTDTQYF

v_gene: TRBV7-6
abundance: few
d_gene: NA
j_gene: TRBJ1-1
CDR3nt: TGTGCCAGCAGCTTACTCAGTCTGAACACTGAAGCTTTCTTT
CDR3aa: CASSLLSLNTEAFF